A single sample is the source of the 10 T cell receptor beta chains below, sequenced in a study of cytomegalovirus exposure and HLA in healthy donors. PCR involved 60 Vbeta and 13 Jbeta primers. The method was immunoSEQ multiplex PCR; TCRdb's version includes in-frame clones alone and lacks a portion of them. This repertoire comprises approximately 50,000 clones; its ten largest clones make up around 2.3%. Sequences were obtained from PBMCs. Receptor source: a female donor in good health and CMV-seronegative.

Of note for this clone: At one boundary the junction diverges from the germline segment, which might be a read error. The genes are TRBV30 and TRBJ2-1; 13 bases fit TRBD2. The CDR3 loop spans 15 amino acids. CDR1 is GTSNPN and CDR2 is SVGIG in the germline V gene (reference sequence). The CDR3: CAGSVPWTSGSGKFF. The CDR3 DNA sequence: TGTGCCGGGAGTGTACCCTGGACTAGCGGGAGTGGTAAGTTCTTC. Filled out from reference TRBV30 and TRBJ2-1, the complete variable domain reads SQTIHQWPATLVQPVGSPLSLECTVEGTSNPNLYWYRQAAGRGLQLLFYSVGIGQISSEVPQNLSASRPQDRQFILSSKKLLLSDSGFYLCAGSVPWTSGSGKFFGPGTRLTVL.

The V call is TRBV29-1, the J call TRBJ1-1; D might be TRBD1 (6 bases). This CDR3 contains 12 residues. Trimming stripped 6 bases from V and 5 bases from J, with 13 bases between. Germline CDR1 and CDR2: SQVTM and ANQGSEA. The CDR3 reads CSVLRGGTEAFF. CDR3 coding DNA: TGCAGCGTCCTCAGGGGTGGGACTGAAGCTTTCTTT.

This chain joins TRBV11-1 and TRBJ1-2, with no clear D. Germline-derived CDR1 and CDR2 are SGHAT and FQDESV (reference sequence). Trimming removed 3 bases at V and 7 bases at J, with 18 bases between. The CDR3 consists of 15 residues. The DNA of the CDR3 is TGTGCCAGCAGCTTGGACTCCAGGCTTTTGGGTGGCTACACCTTC. Translation: CASSLDSRLLGGYTF. The whole variable domain, remainder taken from reference TRBV11-1 and TRBJ1-2, is EAEVAQSPRYKITEKSQAVAFWCDPISGHATLYWYRQILGQGPELLVQFQDESVVDDSQLPKDRFSAERLKGVDSTLKIQPAELGDSAMYLCASSLDSRLLGGYTFGSGTRLTVV.

The chain combines TRBV7-2 with TRBJ2-7; 8 nucleotides match TRBD2. Germline CDR1 and CDR2: SGHTA and FQGNSA. This CDR3 contains 12 residues. The J segment lost 6 bases and the V segment lost 3 bases, leaving 1 base of the junction unmatched. The CDR3 nucleotides are TGTGCCAGCAGCTTGGCGGGGGGCGAGCAGTACTTC. It translates to CASSLAGGEQYF.

The V gene is TRBV5-1, the J gene TRBJ1-1; D remains ambiguous. This CDR3 comprises 13 residues. V shed 0 bases and J shed 6 bases, with 9 bases lying between them. Germline V gives CDR1 SGHRS, CDR2 YFSETQ. CDR3 nucleotide sequence: TGCGCCAGCAGCTTGGAAGGGCGGGCTGAAGCTTTCTTT. This translates into CASSLEGRAEAFF. The full variable domain, in which reference TRBV5-1 and TRBJ1-1 provide the parts outside the CDR3, is KAGVTQTPRYLIKTRGQQVTLSCSPISGHRSVSWYQQTPGQGLQFLFEYFSETQRNKGNFPGRFSGRQFSNSRSEMNVSTLELGDSALYLCASSLEGRAEAFFGQGTRLTVV.

The gene calls are TRBV5-6 and TRBJ2-7, with 10 bases identical to TRBD2. CDR1 is SGHDT, CDR2 YYEEEE, per germline. The CDR3 extends over 16 amino acids. V lost 2 bases and J lost 5; bases outside the gene matches: 10. CDR3: CASSFRPSGSTHEQYF. CDR3 DNA sequence: TGTGCCAGCAGCTTCCGGCCTAGCGGGAGTACCCACGAGCAGTACTTC.

The V and J genes are TRBV25-1 and TRBJ2-3; D gene unclear. V lost 6 bases, J lost 4 bases, and 8 bases lay in between. Looked up from germline, CDR1 is MGHDK and CDR2 is SYGVNS. The CDR3 covers 12 residues. CDR3 sequence (DNA): TGTGCCAGCAGGGCGGTGGCAGATACGCAGTATTTT. Protein sequence: CASRAVADTQYF.

This rearrangement joins TRBV7-9 to TRBJ1-2; no definite D call. The CDR3 extends over 15 amino acids. The ends were cut back, 1 base at V and 5 bases at J, with 14 bases in the middle. Germline-derived CDR1 and CDR2 are SEHNR and FQNEAQ (reference sequence). As DNA, the CDR3 is TGTGCCAGCAGCTTAGATAACGGAGGAAGATATGGCTACACCTTC. Its protein product is CASSLDNGGRYGYTF. The full variable domain, with the rest looked up from reference TRBV7-9 and TRBJ1-2, is DTGVSQNPRHKITKRGQNVTFRCDPISEHNRLYWYRQTLGQGPEFLTYFQNEAQLEKSRLLSDRFSAERPKGSFSTLEIQRTEQGDSAMYLCASSLDNGGRYGYTFGSGTRLTVV.

This chain links TRBV6-1 with TRBJ2-1, with D tentatively TRBD1 (6 bases). Per the germline V gene, CDR1 is MNHNS and CDR2 is SASEGT. The CDR3 runs 13 residues. The V gene lost 7 bases and the J gene lost 6 bases, with 13 bases spanning the gap. The CDR3 loop is CASIPQGFNEQFF. The CDR3 DNA sequence: TGTGCCAGCATTCCCCAGGGGTTCAATGAGCAGTTCTTC.

The gene calls are TRBV30 and TRBJ2-7; TRBD1 aligns across 7 bases. The germline V gene has CDR1 GTSNPN and CDR2 SVGIG (reference sequence). The length of the CDR3 is 14 residues. V gave up 0 bases and J gave up 5 bases; unmatched junction bases: 7. CDR3 residues: CAWSVLTGADEQYF. CDR3 DNA sequence: TGTGCCTGGAGTGTACTTACAGGGGCTGACGAGCAGTACTTC. The whole variable domain, filled in from reference TRBV30 and TRBJ2-7, reads SQTIHQWPATLVQPVGSPLSLECTVEGTSNPNLYWYRQAAGRGLQLLFYSVGIGQISSEVPQNLSASRPQDRQFILSSKKLLLSDSGFYLCAWSVLTGADEQYFGPGTRLTVT.